This passage covers 29 T cell receptor beta chains from one sample sequenced in a study of technical replicates of blood from a few donors. Sequencing was performed with immunoSEQ multiplex PCR; in TCRdb, only in-frame clones are kept and a portion is missing. Here the sample spans about 97,000 clones, approximately 96% being singletons. Sequencing was carried out using T cells isolated from PBMCs. These receptors were taken from a human donor in good health.

The chain links TRBV9 to TRBJ1-1; D ambiguous. The CDR3 runs 15 residues. V lost 4 bases and J lost 5, with 18 bases in between. CDR1 is SGDLS and CDR2 is YYNGEE in the germline V gene. CDR3 protein: CASSTNPQRETEAFF. Here the CDR3 DNA reads TGTGCCAGCAGCACAAATCCTCAACGGGAGACTGAAGCTTTCTTT.

This clone appeared a single time. The rearrangement joins TRBV19 to TRBJ2-7; 7 positions match TRBD1. Germline loops: CDR1 LNHDA, CDR2 SQIVND (reference sequence). V was pared by 5 bases and J by 1 base, with 8 bases of the junction left unmatched. The CDR3 sequence is 15 residues long. The CDR3 DNA sequence: TGTGCCAGTAGTCAGACAGGGTATGGATCCTACGAGCAGTACTTC. This encodes CASSQTGYGSYEQYF. The whole variable domain, filled in from reference TRBV19 and TRBJ2-7, reads DGGITQSPKYLFRKEGQNVTLSCEQNLNHDAMYWYRQDPGQGLRLIYYSQIVNDFQKGDIAEGYSVSREKKESFPLTVTSAQKNPTAFYLCASSQTGYGSYEQYFGPGTRLTVT.

The rearrangement uses TRBV4-3 and TRBJ2-3, with a possible D match to TRBD2 (6 bases). This CDR3 comprises 16 residues. Trimming shortened V by 1 base and J by 2 bases, and 13 bases separated the two germline ends. Germline V CDR1 and CDR2: LGHNA, YSLEER. The CDR3 is CASSQVEGTATDTQYF. In DNA, the CDR3 is TGCGCCAGCAGCCAAGTTGAAGGGACTGCCACAGATACGCAGTATTTT.

V usage is TRBV7-2 and J usage is TRBJ1-1; D uncertain. The germline CDR1 and CDR2 sequences are SGHTA and FQGNSA. The CDR3 sequence is 13 residues long. Deletions cut 1 base from V and 3 bases from J, with 6 bases between. DNA of the CDR3: TGTGCCAGCAGCTTAGTAATTGACACTGAAGCTTTCTTT. It is translated as CASSLVIDTEAFF. The variable domain in full, with the rest retrieved from reference TRBV7-2 and TRBJ1-1, is GAGVSQSPSNKVTEKGKDVELRCDPISGHTALYWYRQSLGQGLEFLIYFQGNSAPDKSGLPSDRFSAERTGGSVSTLTIQRTQQEDSAVYLCASSLVIDTEAFFGQGTRLTVV.

This clone was seen a single time. J is TRBJ1-2 and V is TRBV10-3, with 9 nucleotides matching TRBD1. There are 13 residues in the CDR3. V shed 10 bases and J 7 bases; nucleotides not matched to a gene: 10. CDR1 is ENHRY, CDR2 SYGVKD, per germline. The CDR3 region is CATTPGQGPGYTF. CDR3 DNA sequence: TGTGCCACCACCCCGGGACAGGGTCCTGGCTACACCTTC.

The chain couples TRBV9 to TRBJ2-6; D ambiguous. The CDR3 totals 18 residues. Germline-derived CDR1 and CDR2 are SGDLS and YYNGEE. Trimming removed 0 bases from V and 0 bases from J, with 13 bases in between. CDR3 DNA sequence: TGTGCCAGCAGCGTAGAAGAGACAACCAACTCTGGGGCCAACGTCCTGACTTTC. This codes for CASSVEETTNSGANVLTF.

This sequence joins TRBV6-5 and TRBJ1-1; the D is unclear. Deletions cut 2 bases from V and 4 bases from J, with 14 bases between. The CDR3 contains 15 residues. Germline-derived CDR1 and CDR2 are MNHEY and SVGAGI. CDR3 in amino acids: CASSYRLEALTEAFF. The CDR3 coding sequence is TGTGCCAGCAGTTACCGACTTGAGGCTCTCACTGAAGCTTTCTTT.

The V call is TRBV2, the J call TRBJ2-7, with D possibly TRBD2 on 6 matching bases. The germline V and J ends were trimmed by 7 bases and 1 base, with 14 bases remaining between them. CDR1 and CDR2 (germline): SNHLY, FYNNEI. The length of the CDR3 is 14 residues. This CDR3 is CASTEHRESYEQYF. CDR3 nucleotides: TGTGCCAGCACCGAGCATCGGGAGTCCTACGAGCAGTACTTC.

The chain combines TRBV14 with TRBJ1-2; D gene ambiguous. Germline V gene data show CDR1 as SGHDN and CDR2 as FVKESK. Trimming took off 4 bases at V and 3 bases at J, with 15 bases between the two ends. This CDR3 has 15 residues. The CDR3 nucleotides read TGTGCCAGCAGCCGCGCCATCGTTTCGGACTATGGCTACACCTTC. Amino acids: CASSRAIVSDYGYTF.

The chain uses TRBV28 and TRBJ2-7; D may be TRBD2 (6 bases). Trimming stripped 6 bases from V and 4 bases from J, with 19 bases between. This CDR3 contains 15 residues. CDR1 is MDHEN and CDR2 is SYDVKM in the germline V gene. The CDR3 region is CASSLTGRGTYEQYF. The CDR3 region has the DNA TGTGCCAGCAGCCTGACCGGGCGGGGAACTTACGAGCAGTACTTC.

The chain links TRBV10-3 to TRBJ1-1, with D perhaps TRBD1 (6 bases). In germline, CDR1 is ENHRY, CDR2 SYGVKD. The CDR3 has 14 residues. Trimming took off 4 bases at V and 4 bases at J, with 13 bases between the two ends. The DNA of the CDR3 is TGTGCCATCAGTGGGACGAGGGGGATCACTGAAGCTTTCTTT. It yields the protein CAISGTRGITEAFF.

V and J are TRBV7-9 and TRBJ1-4, with 7 bases matching TRBD1. Unmatched junction bases numbered 6, after V lost 5 bases and J lost 6 bases. The CDR3 is made up of 14 amino acids. Germline values: CDR1 SEHNR, CDR2 FQNEAQ (reference sequence). The CDR3 sequence is CASSPTGPDEKLFF. The DNA of the CDR3 is TGTGCCAGCAGCCCGACAGGGCCGGATGAAAAACTGTTTTTT.

In its sample, this clone was seen a few times. The chain uses TRBV12-5 and TRBJ1-1, with D unresolved. Trimming shortened V by 7 bases and J by 3 bases, and 12 bases separated the two germline ends. CDR1 is LGHNT and CDR2 is FRNRAP in the germline V gene. This CDR3 spans 13 amino acids. CDR3 amino acids: CASAAGLDTEAFF. The DNA of the CDR3 is TGTGCTAGTGCGGCGGGTTTGGACACTGAAGCTTTCTTT.

The genes are TRBV5-4 and TRBJ2-4; the match to TRBD1 covers 8 bases. J lost 6 bases, V lost 3 bases, and 8 bases had no gene match. This CDR3 has 15 residues. CDR1 SGHNT and CDR2 YYREEE come from the germline V gene (reference sequence). For the CDR3, the DNA is TGTGCCAGCAGCTCTTCCGGACAGGGTATAAACATTCAGTACTTC. The encoded protein is CASSSSGQGINIQYF.

CDR3 in amino acids: CSAGGQETQYF. The CDR3 DNA follows: TGCAGTGCCGGAGGGCAAGAGACCCAGTACTTC. The chain couples TRBV20-1 to TRBJ2-5, with a weak D call TRBD2 (6 bases). Germline V gives CDR1 DFQATT, CDR2 SNEGSKA (reference sequence). The V end was cut by 6 bases, the J end by 2 bases, with 7 bases between. CDR3 length: 11 residues.

The chain recombines TRBV12-2 with TRBJ2-7; TRBD1 reflects the table's D call only, with no check against the DNA. TRBV12-2 is a recognized pseudogene. The CDR3 runs 13 residues. CDR3 nucleotides: TGTGCAAGTCGCTTGACAGTCTCCTACGAGCAGTACTTC. This sequence encodes CASRLTVSYEQYF.

The V and J genes are TRBV4-3 and TRBJ2-3, with D perhaps TRBD1 (6 bases). Trimming took off 1 base at V and 3 bases at J, with 20 bases between the two ends. This CDR3 is built from 18 residues. Germline lookup yields CDR1 LGHNA and CDR2 YSLEER. CDR3 protein: CASSQAQDSKMGTDTQYF. As DNA, the CDR3 is TGCGCCAGCAGCCAAGCCCAGGACAGCAAGATGGGTACAGATACGCAGTATTTT.

CDR3 nucleotides: TGTGCCAGCAGACAAACAGGGGACGGCTACACCTTC. Protein product: CASRQTGDGYTF. The V call is TRBV28, the J call TRBJ1-2, with 7 bases identical to TRBD1. The CDR3 sequence is 12 residues long. Unmatched junction bases numbered 6, after V lost 6 bases and J lost 8 bases. From germline, CDR1 is MDHEN and CDR2 SYDVKM.

The CDR3 coding sequence is TGTGCCAGCAGCTTAGAGAGAGACTATGGCTACACCTTC. The encoded protein is CASSLERDYGYTF. This chain uses TRBV7-9 with TRBJ1-2; D is unclear. The germline gives CDR1 SEHNR, CDR2 FQNEAQ (reference sequence). V lost 1 base and J 3 bases, leaving 6 bases between the germline ends. The CDR3 runs 13 residues.

V is TRBV27 and J is TRBJ2-1; no reliable D call. CDR3 length equals 14 residues. CDR1 is MNHEY and CDR2 is SMNVEV in the germline V gene (reference sequence). V lost 5 bases and J 9 bases, leaving 17 bases between the germline ends. CDR3 protein: CASSNRDKLTEQFF. The CDR3 DNA follows: TGTGCCAGCAGTAACCGCGACAAGCTAACTGAGCAGTTCTTC.

The V call is TRBV2, the J call TRBJ1-3, with TRBD1 matching 10 bases. The CDR3 covers 13 residues. Germline values: CDR1 SNHLY, CDR2 FYNNEI. The J segment lost 8 bases and the V segment lost 6 bases, leaving 4 bases of the junction unmatched. Here the CDR3 reads CASSRDRGYTIYF. DNA of the CDR3: TGTGCCAGCAGCCGGGACAGGGGTTACACCATATATTTT.

This clone was observed a handful of times. The rearrangement joins TRBV9 to TRBJ2-2; D uncertain. The CDR3 is 15 residues long. Trimming left V 0 bases short and J 0 bases short, with 6 bases between. Germline V gene data show CDR1 as SGDLS and CDR2 as YYNGEE. CDR3 region: CASSVDGANTGELFF. The CDR3 nucleotides read TGTGCCAGCAGCGTAGACGGAGCGAACACCGGGGAGCTGTTTTTT.

V and J are TRBV5-1 and TRBJ2-3; 7 bases agree with TRBD2. The CDR3 consists of 17 residues. In germline, CDR1 is SGHRS, CDR2 YFSETQ. The ends lost 1 base at V and 2 bases at J; junction bases unmatched: 10. The CDR3 nucleotides read TGCGCCAGCAGCTTGCAGGATAGCGGGTCTACCACAGATACGCAGTATTTT. It encodes CASSLQDSGSTTDTQYF.

The chain couples TRBV6-4 to TRBJ2-2; D may be TRBD1 (5 bases). Trimming left V 3 bases short and J 2 bases short, with 7 bases between. The CDR3 consists of 14 residues. CDR1 and CDR2 from the germline V gene are MRHNA and SNTAGT. In DNA form, the CDR3 reads TGTGCCAGCAGTGATCAGGGCAACACCGGGGAGCTGTTTTTT. This translates into CASSDQGNTGELFF.

Note on this clone: Mismatch with germline at one junction end may stem from a read error. The J gene is TRBJ2-2, the V gene TRBV7-7, with 9 bases fitting TRBD2. Germline V CDR1 and CDR2: SSHAT, FNYEAQ (reference sequence). The CDR3 consists of 15 residues. CDR3 loop: CASSLAGESTGELFF. CDR3 nucleotide sequence: TGTGCTAGCAGCTTAGCGGGAGAAAGTACCGGGGAGCTGTTTTTT.

The CDR3 protein is CASSGLHNEKLFF. DNA of the CDR3: TGTGCCAGCAGTGGACTGCATAATGAAAAACTGTTTTTT. The chain combines TRBV6-6 with TRBJ1-4; D gene ambiguous. The CDR3 has 13 residues. V was cut by 5 bases and J by 4 bases, with 8 bases left in between. The germline V gene has CDR1 MNHNY and CDR2 SVGAGI (reference sequence).

In its sample, this clone was seen a few times. The genes are TRBV9 and TRBJ1-1; D is uncertain. Trimming cost V 4 bases and J 4 bases, with 11 bases left between them. The germline V gene encodes CDR1 SGDLS and CDR2 YYNGEE. The CDR3 loop spans 13 amino acids. Here the CDR3 reads CASSLSGVTEAFF. The CDR3 DNA follows: TGTGCCAGCAGCCTATCAGGTGTCACTGAAGCTTTCTTT.

The V call is TRBV2, the J call TRBJ2-7, with TRBD1 matching over 9 bases. The junction had 2 bases not matched to a gene; V was cut back by 8 bases and J by 6 bases. In germline, CDR1 is SNHLY, CDR2 FYNNEI. The CDR3 runs 11 residues. The CDR3 DNA sequence: TGTGCCAGCGACAGGGGGTCCGAGCAGTACTTC. This encodes CASDRGSEQYF.

This sequence joins TRBV5-8 and TRBJ2-7; D call uncertain. The CDR3 runs 14 residues. The V end was cut by 3 bases, the J end by 0 bases, with 10 bases between. The germline gives CDR1 SGHTS, CDR2 YDEGEE. CDR3 sequence (DNA): TGTGCCAGCAGCTATCTGGGCCACTCCTACGAGCAGTACTTC. Its translation: CASSYLGHSYEQYF.